One T cell receptor (beta chain) is described in this entry. Its matching antigen is unknown. Sorting separated CD4+ and CD8+ T cells out of PBMCs. The data derive from a study of CD8+ T cells in alopecia areata. The authors extracted RNA and reverse transcribed it into cDNA as the sequencing template. Assay: immunoSEQ multiplex PCR; the TCRdb copy retains only in-frame clones and omits some. The profile covers roughly 200,000 clones, with around 50% appearing a single time and approximately 4.9% taken by the ten largest. Overall study findings and caveats: Scalp sample data also include resident alphabeta T cells from normal skin. Relative to normal scalp, lesional scalp, especially alopecia totalis/universalis, showed higher clonality.

Germline CDR1 reads PRHDT; CDR2 reads FYEKMQ (reference sequence). The CDR3 has 11 residues. V dropped 2 bases and J dropped 7 bases, with 5 bases sitting between them. This rearrangement joins TRBV13 to TRBJ1-2; D unclear. The specimen was CD8+ T cells sorted from blood. This clonotype was sampled from a human donor in good health. CDR3 in amino acids: CASSLSGGYTF. The CDR3 DNA sequence: TGTGCCAGCAGCTTATCGGGTGGCTACACCTTC. Full variable domain (remainder filled in from reference TRBV13 and TRBJ1-2): AAGVIQSPRHLIKEKRETATLKCYPIPRHDTVYWYQQGPGQDPQFLISFYEKMQSDKGSIPDRFSAQQFSDYHSELNMSSLELGDSALYFCASSLSGGYTFGSGTRLTVV.